This T cell receptor (beta chain) was documented in a study of blood T cell repertoires in COVID-19 (TCRdb year 2020). Background on the whole study: The collaborator samples originated in the United States, Italy and Spain and spanned the acute and convalescent phases of COVID-19. Subjects who had been exposed to COVID-19, were actively infected with it, or had recovered from it provided the deeply sampled blood TCRbeta repertoires that made up the dataset. Where HLA class I and class II types were available, the types were taken from metadata supplied by the sample provider, not from assay-based typing. Sample metadata almost always included a de-identified subject ID, COVID-19 status, age in years and sex. A freely available public database, intended as a resource for researchers studying the immune response to SARS-CoV-2, is where the repertoires were released. Samples were obtained from the ongoing ImmuneRACE study (first 160 participants) and from about 1,300 subjects provided by 6 global collaborators. The prospective study material was composed of cDNA or gDNA derived from T cells, B-cell-depleted T cells, or PBMCs. The research as a whole found: The quantity of clinical and demographic metadata differed by source and by participant and was supplied without curation.

TCRbeta CDR3 regions were amplified from genomic DNA using the immunoSEQ Assay, a bias-controlled multiplex PCR. The authors processed their data as follows. The number of nucleated cells in each sample was estimated by amplification of reference gene primers within the assay. To quantify the absolute abundance of each unique TCRbeta CDR3 rearrangement, sequence reads were collapsed and filtered. For each sample, productive Simpson clonality was calculated as the square root of Simpson's diversity index over productive rearrangements. This immuneACCESS table, as held by TCRdb, lists in-frame sequences with V and J called but not all clones. Of the missing ones, under half trace to an unresolved V gene in checked studies; the others have no known cause. V and J calls and clone size are given by that table; D and trimming were obtained from the DNA. A total of over 150,000 clones appear in this sample, roughly 85% of them only once. The leading ten clones occupy 8.3% of the sample.

One collaborating source in Seattle enrolled patients while the patients were actively infected and followed the patients over time throughout the course of disease. The collaborating institutions used their own protocols to collect whole blood in K2EDTA tubes. For TCRbeta analysis, collaborators shipped samples in one of three forms: frozen whole blood, isolated PBMCs, or DNA extracted from either of those sample types. As to this clone: There is no known antigen for this receptor. Base qualities are not recorded, but no much larger clone differs from it by a single base.

The CDR3 runs 17 residues from the cysteine to the phenylalanine. The only DNA kept is the CDR3, 51 bases in frame from the first base. V loses 2 bases at its end and J loses 8 bases; junction bases beyond the gene matches: 11. As encoded in the germline V gene, CDR1 is SGDLS while CDR2 is YYNGEE. Material: peripheral blood. The receptor was derived from an older woman with COVID-19, enrolled during active disease. In this chain, TRBV9 is recombined with TRBJ2-1, with 12 central nucleotides matching TRBD2. DNA sequence: TGTGCCAGCAGCGTCCTCTCGCTAGCGGGAGGGCCCCATGAGCAGTTCTTC. It translates as CASSVLSLAGGPHEQFF.